These 13 T cell receptor beta chains were sequenced from one sample in a study of OX40 agonist ivuxolimab in advanced cancers. Libraries were constructed by the immunoSEQ multiplex PCR assay. This is the immuneACCESS table as TCRdb keeps it, with only in-frame sequences that have V and J called. A part of the clones is gone; compared with another copy, unresolved V genes explain less than half, and the rest is unexplained. The table for this sample lists tens of thousands of clones; more than 70% of them were counted only once. Just over 20% of the sample rests with the top ten. The sample was CD4+ or CD8+ T cells sorted from blood, taken in a trial of the OX40 agonist ivuxolimab. The receptors were sampled from an adult with an advanced solid tumor such as melanoma, head and neck, liver or kidney cancer.

The chain has TRBV7-9 and TRBJ2-3; the match to TRBD2 covers 7 bases. V was clipped by 2 bases and J by 1 base; unmatched bases: 6. The CDR3 is 16 residues long. The germline V gene has CDR1 SEHNR and CDR2 FQNEAQ (reference sequence). The CDR3 region has the DNA TGTGCCAGCAGCTTAACTAGCGAGGGTGGCACAGATACGCAGTATTTT. It yields the protein CASSLTSEGGTDTQYF.

This clone is a singleton in its sample. The genes are TRBV4-1 and TRBJ2-1, with 7 nucleotides matching TRBD1. Losses at the gene ends were 1 base for V and 6 bases for J; bases not matched to a gene: 3. Germline CDR1 and CDR2: MGHRA and YSYEKL. The CDR3 runs to 14 residues. The CDR3 reads CASSQGAGGNEQFF. The CDR3 DNA follows: TGCGCCAGCAGCCAAGGGGCAGGGGGCAATGAGCAGTTCTTC.

The genes are TRBV10-3 and TRBJ2-3, with TRBD2 matching 9 bases. The CDR3 length is 16 residues. V gave up 2 bases and J gave up 4 bases; unmatched junction bases: 7. Germline CDR1 and CDR2: ENHRY and SYGVKD. The CDR3 is CAISEVAGGQSDTQYF. Written as DNA, the CDR3 is TGTGCCATCAGTGAGGTCGCGGGGGGGCAATCAGATACGCAGTATTTT.

The rearrangement links TRBV13 to TRBJ2-7; TRBD1 is a possible D gene (6 bases). There are 13 residues in the CDR3. Germline V lookup: CDR1 PRHDT, CDR2 FYEKMQ (reference sequence). Trimming took 2 bases from V and 2 from J, leaving 7 bases between them. The CDR3 DNA sequence: TGTGCCAGCAGCTTAAGGGGGACCTACGAGCAGTACGTC. Amino acids: CASSLRGTYEQYV.

In its sample, this clone was seen once. The gene calls are TRBV27 and TRBJ1-2; no reliable D call. V dropped 2 bases and J dropped 4 bases, with 14 bases sitting between them. CDR1 MNHEY and CDR2 SMNVEV come from the germline V gene (reference sequence). The CDR3 length is 15 residues. CDR3 nucleotides: TGTGCCAGCAGTTTAAGTGAACGATCCCTCTATGGCTACACCTTC. Its protein is CASSLSERSLYGYTF.

This clone was seen only once. The chain employs TRBV28 and TRBJ1-5; D is undetermined. CDR3 length: 13 amino acids. Deletions cut 5 bases from V and 6 bases from J, with 11 bases between. Germline lookup yields CDR1 MDHEN and CDR2 SYDVKM. CDR3 amino acids: CASSKPDGQPQHF. CDR3 in DNA: TGTGCCAGCAGTAAACCGGACGGTCAGCCCCAGCATTTT.

The chain employs TRBV5-4 and TRBJ2-7; 7 bases are a match to TRBD1. In germline, CDR1 is SGHNT, CDR2 YYREEE (reference sequence). This CDR3 is built from 15 residues. V shed 0 bases and J 2 bases; nucleotides not matched to a gene: 5. CDR3 in amino acids: CASSLGTGPTYEQYF. DNA for the CDR3: TGTGCCAGCAGCTTGGGGACAGGACCTACCTACGAGCAGTACTTC.

The J gene is TRBJ1-2, the V gene TRBV10-3; D perhaps matches TRBD1 (5 bases). V lost 4 bases and J lost 5, with 14 bases in between. The CDR3 runs 14 residues. Germline CDR1 ENHRY, CDR2 SYGVKD. CDR3 in DNA: TGTGCCATCAGTGCCCAGGGTCTGGGATATGGCTACACCTTC. Translation gives CAISAQGLGYGYTF.

The chain employs TRBV4-1 and TRBJ2-3; 7 bases fit TRBD1. The CDR3 length is 15 residues. V gave up 1 base and J gave up 3 bases; unmatched junction bases: 4. Germline V gene lookup returns CDR1 MGHRA and CDR2 YSYEKL. The CDR3 loop reads CASSQVTGLTDTQYF. CDR3 coding DNA: TGCGCCAGCAGCCAAGTGACAGGGCTGACAGATACGCAGTATTTT.

The rearrangement joins TRBV7-9 to TRBJ2-3; 7 bases align to TRBD2. The ends lost 4 bases at V and 6 bases at J; junction bases unmatched: 7. The CDR3 contains 14 residues. Looked up from germline, CDR1 is SEHNR and CDR2 is FQNEAQ (reference sequence). The DNA of the CDR3 is TGTGCCAGCAGCTCGGGGGACTACCAGGATACGCAGTATTTT. It codes for CASSSGDYQDTQYF.

V and J are TRBV4-3 and TRBJ2-3; 9 nucleotides align to TRBD2. CDR1 LGHNA and CDR2 YSLEER come from the germline V gene. V was clipped by 4 bases and J by 6 bases; unmatched bases: 5. The CDR3 runs 14 residues. The CDR3 DNA is TGCGCCAGCAGCCGCGGGGGGGCCGGGGATACGCAGTATTTT. Amino acid sequence: CASSRGGAGDTQYF.

This clone turned up a few times. This chain uses TRBV5-8 with TRBJ1-4, with a possible D match to TRBD1 (6 bases). Trimming took off 3 bases at V and 7 bases at J, with 16 bases between the two ends. This CDR3 region has 15 residues. Germline lookup yields CDR1 SGHTS and CDR2 YDEGEE. The CDR3 DNA reads as TGTGCCAGCAGCTGGGGGCAGGGGCCGTTTGAAAAACTGTTTTTT. This translates into CASSWGQGPFEKLFF.

V usage is TRBV7-2 and J usage is TRBJ2-1; TRBD2 agrees at 9 bases. V was pared by 1 base and J by 3 bases, with 1 base of the junction left unmatched. The germline gives CDR1 SGHTA, CDR2 FQGNSA. The length of the CDR3 is 15 residues. The CDR3 reads CASSLGGGDYNEQFF. CDR3 sequence (DNA): TGTGCCAGCAGCTTAGGCGGGGGGGACTACAATGAGCAGTTCTTC.